The TCR beta chain described here comes from a study of beta chain features in type 1 diabetes. Of the isolated RNA, all was reverse transcribed, and so the sequenced material was expressed TCRB transcripts. Profiling relied on immunoSEQ multiplex PCR, and the TCRdb table lists in-frame clones only, not all of them. The repertoire holds hundreds of thousands of clones, with less than 20% as singletons. Regarding the study as a whole: These data did not resolve whether HLA type affects TCRB rearrangement.

Looked up from germline, CDR1 is KGHSH and CDR2 is LQKENI. Trimming cost V 6 bases and J 8 bases; bases outside gene matches: 9. The CDR3 totals 13 residues. Cell sorting via CD45RO/CCR7/CD25/CD127/CD95/CD27 was performed to obtain CD4+ naive, central memory, regulatory and stem cell-like memory cells. To note about this clone: The antigen is unknown. The same CDR3 also results from other DNA sequences found in this sample.

V usage is TRBV18 and J usage is TRBJ1-2; 7 positions match TRBD1. Sequenced material: naive CD4+ T cells from blood. The clonotype originates from a man aged 18 to 30 in good health. For the CDR3, the DNA is TGTGCCAGCTCCCCTACAGGGGCTTCCGGCTACACCTTC. It translates to CASSPTGASGYTF.